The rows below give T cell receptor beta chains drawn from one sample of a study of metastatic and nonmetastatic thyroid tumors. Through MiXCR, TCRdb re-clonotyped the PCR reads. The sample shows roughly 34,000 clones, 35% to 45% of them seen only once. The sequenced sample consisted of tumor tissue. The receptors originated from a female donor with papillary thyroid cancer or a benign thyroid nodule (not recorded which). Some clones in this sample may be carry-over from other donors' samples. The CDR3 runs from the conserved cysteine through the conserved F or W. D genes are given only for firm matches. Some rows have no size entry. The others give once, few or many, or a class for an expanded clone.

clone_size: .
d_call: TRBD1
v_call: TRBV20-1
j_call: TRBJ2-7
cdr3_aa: CSARKTGIFDEQYF
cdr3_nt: TGCAGTGCTAGAAAGACAGGGATTTTCGACGAGCAGTACTTC

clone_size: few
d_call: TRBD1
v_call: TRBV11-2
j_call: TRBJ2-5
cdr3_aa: CASSQPRDRVEETQYF
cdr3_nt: TGTGCCAGCAGCCAACCCCGGGACAGGGTGGAAGAGACCCAGTACTTC

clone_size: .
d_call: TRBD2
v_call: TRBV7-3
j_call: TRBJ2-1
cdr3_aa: CASSSAGGSYNEQFF
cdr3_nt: TGTGCCAGCAGCTCAGCGGGAGGTTCCTACAATGAGCAGTTCTTC

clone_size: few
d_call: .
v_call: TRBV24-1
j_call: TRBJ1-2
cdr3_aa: CATSGRREGYGYTF
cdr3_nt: TGTGCCACCAGCGGCCGCCGGGAGGGGTATGGCTACACCTTC

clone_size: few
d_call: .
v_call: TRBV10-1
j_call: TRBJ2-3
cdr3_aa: CASSAADPYSDTQYF
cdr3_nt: TGCGCCAGCAGTGCGGCAGACCCTTATTCAGATACGCAGTATTTT

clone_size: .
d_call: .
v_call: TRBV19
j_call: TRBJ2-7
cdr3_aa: CASSSKYEQYF
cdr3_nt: TGTGCCAGTAGCTCCAAATACGAGCAGTACTTC

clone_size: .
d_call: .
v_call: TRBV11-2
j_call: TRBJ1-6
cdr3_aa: CASSLVALNSPLHF
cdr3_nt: TGTGCCAGCAGCTTAGTAGCCCTTAATTCACCCCTCCACTTT

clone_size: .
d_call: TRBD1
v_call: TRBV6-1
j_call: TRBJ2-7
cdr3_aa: CASRARGPPYEQYF
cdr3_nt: TGTGCCAGCCGTGCGAGGGGGCCTCCCTACGAGCAGTACTTC

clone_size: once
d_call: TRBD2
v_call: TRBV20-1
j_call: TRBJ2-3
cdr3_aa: CSSSRGSNTDTQYF
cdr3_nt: TGCAGTTCCTCGCGGGGGTCAAACACAGATACGCAGTATTTT

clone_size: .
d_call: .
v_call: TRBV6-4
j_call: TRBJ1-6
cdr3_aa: CASSEGDNSPLHF
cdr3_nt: TGTGCCAGCAGTGAAGGAGATAATTCACCCCTCCACTTT

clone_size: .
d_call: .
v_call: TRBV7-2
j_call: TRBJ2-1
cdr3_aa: CASSPRQAPREQFF
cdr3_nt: TGTGCCAGCAGCCCCCGCCAGGCCCCCCGGGAGCAGTTCTTC

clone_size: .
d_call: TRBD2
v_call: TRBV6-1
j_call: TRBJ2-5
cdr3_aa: CASSELAGGPETQYF
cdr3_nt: TGTGCCAGCAGTGAACTAGCGGGAGGGCCAGAGACCCAGTACTTC

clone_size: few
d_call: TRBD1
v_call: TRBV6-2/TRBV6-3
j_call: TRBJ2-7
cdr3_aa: CASRTTGFEQYF
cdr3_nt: TGTGCCAGCAGGACGACAGGGTTCGAGCAGTACTTC

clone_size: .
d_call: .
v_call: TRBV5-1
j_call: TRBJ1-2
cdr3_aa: CASSPHQGGYGYTF
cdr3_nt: TGCGCCAGCAGCCCACACCAGGGTGGCTATGGCTACACCTTC

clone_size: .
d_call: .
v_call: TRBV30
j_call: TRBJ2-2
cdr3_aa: CAWSVRDTGELFF
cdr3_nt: TGTGCCTGGAGTGTACGGGACACCGGGGAGCTGTTTTTT

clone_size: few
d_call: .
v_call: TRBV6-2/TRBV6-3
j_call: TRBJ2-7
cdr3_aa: CASSYSLAINEQYF
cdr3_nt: TGTGCCAGCAGTTACTCGTTGGCTATCAACGAGCAGTACTTC

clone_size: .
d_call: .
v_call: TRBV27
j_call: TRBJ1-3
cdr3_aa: CASSFGRPGNTIYF
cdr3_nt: TGTGCCAGCAGTTTCGGCAGGCCTGGAAACACCATATATTTT

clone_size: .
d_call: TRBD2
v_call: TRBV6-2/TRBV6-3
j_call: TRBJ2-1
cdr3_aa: CASSSTQLADLEQFF
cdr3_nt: TGTGCCAGCAGCTCCACCCAACTAGCGGACCTTGAGCAGTTCTTC

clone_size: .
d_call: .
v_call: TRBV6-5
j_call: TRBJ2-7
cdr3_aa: CASSYNRQAHEQYF
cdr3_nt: TGTGCCAGCAGTTACAACAGACAGGCCCACGAGCAGTACTTC

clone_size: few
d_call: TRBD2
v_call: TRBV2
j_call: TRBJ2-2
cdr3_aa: CASRLAGGPVGGELFF
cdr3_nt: TGTGCCAGCAGACTAGCGGGAGGGCCAGTGGGCGGGGAGCTGTTTTTT

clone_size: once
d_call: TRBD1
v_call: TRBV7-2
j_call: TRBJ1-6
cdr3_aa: CASSLAGQGVNPPLHF
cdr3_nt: TGTGCCAGCAGCTTAGCGGGACAGGGTGTCAATCCACCCCTCCACTTT

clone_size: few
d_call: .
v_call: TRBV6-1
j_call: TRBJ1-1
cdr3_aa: CASSPPSHTEAFF
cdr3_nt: TGTGCCAGCAGCCCGCCGAGCCACACTGAAGCTTTCTTT

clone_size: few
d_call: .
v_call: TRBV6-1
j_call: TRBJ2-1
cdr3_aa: CASSEAPVNEQFF
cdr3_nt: TGTGCCAGCAGTGAAGCCCCGGTCAATGAGCAGTTCTTC

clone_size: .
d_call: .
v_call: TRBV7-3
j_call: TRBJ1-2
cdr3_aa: CASSLSGGADYGYTF
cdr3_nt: TGTGCCAGCAGCTTATCTGGGGGGGCGGACTATGGCTACACCTTC

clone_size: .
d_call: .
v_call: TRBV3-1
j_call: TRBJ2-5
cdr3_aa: CASSVMRETQYF
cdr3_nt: TGTGCCAGCAGTGTAATGCGGGAGACCCAGTACTTC

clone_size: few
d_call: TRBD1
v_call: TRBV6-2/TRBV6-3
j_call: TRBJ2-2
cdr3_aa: CASSYRGQRSGELFF
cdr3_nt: TGTGCCAGCAGTTATAGGGGACAGAGGTCCGGGGAGCTGTTTTTT

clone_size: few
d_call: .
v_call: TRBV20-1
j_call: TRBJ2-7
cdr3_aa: CSALGRDQMGEQYF
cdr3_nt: TGCAGTGCTCTGGGCCGGGACCAAATGGGGGAGCAGTACTTC

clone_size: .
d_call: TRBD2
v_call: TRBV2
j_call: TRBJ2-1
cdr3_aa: CASKAGPTIGEQFF
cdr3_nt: TGTGCCAGCAAAGCGGGACCTACAATCGGGGAGCAGTTCTTC

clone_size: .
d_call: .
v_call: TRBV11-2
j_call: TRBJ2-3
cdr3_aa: CASSLGPQITFRDTQYF
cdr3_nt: TGTGCCAGCAGCCTTGGTCCCCAGATCACGTTTCGAGATACGCAGTATTTT

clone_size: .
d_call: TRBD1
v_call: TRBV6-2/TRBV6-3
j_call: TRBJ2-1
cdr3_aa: CASGSPGGSYNEQFF
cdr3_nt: TGTGCCAGCGGCTCTCCAGGGGGCTCCTACAATGAGCAGTTCTTC

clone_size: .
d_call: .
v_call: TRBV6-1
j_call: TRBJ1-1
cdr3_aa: CASSPDSRARRLTEAFF
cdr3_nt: TGTGCCAGCAGTCCCGATTCTAGGGCGCGGCGGTTGACTGAAGCTTTCTTT

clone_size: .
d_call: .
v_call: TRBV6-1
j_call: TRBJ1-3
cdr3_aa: CASTKTGQSGNTIYF
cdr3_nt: TGTGCCAGCACCAAGACAGGACAATCGGGAAACACCATATATTTT

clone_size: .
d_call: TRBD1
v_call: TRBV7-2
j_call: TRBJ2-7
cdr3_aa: CASSSDRGVYEQYF
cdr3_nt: TGTGCCAGCAGCTCGGACAGGGGTGTCTACGAGCAGTACTTC

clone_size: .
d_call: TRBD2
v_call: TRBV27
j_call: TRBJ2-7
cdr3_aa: CASRGLAGRYEQYF
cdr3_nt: TGTGCCAGCAGGGGACTAGCGGGACGCTACGAGCAGTACTTC

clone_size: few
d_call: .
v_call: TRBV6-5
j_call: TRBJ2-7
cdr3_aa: CASSSMEQGEQYF
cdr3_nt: TGTGCCAGCAGTTCCATGGAACAAGGCGAGCAGTACTTC

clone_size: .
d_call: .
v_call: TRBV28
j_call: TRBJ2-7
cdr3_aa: CASSSPTPSQKYEQYF
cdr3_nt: TGTGCCAGCAGTTCCCCGACCCCATCTCAGAAATACGAGCAGTACTTC

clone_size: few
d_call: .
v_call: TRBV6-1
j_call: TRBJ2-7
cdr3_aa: CASSDSYEQYF
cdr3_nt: TGTGCCAGCTCTGACTCCTACGAGCAGTACTTC

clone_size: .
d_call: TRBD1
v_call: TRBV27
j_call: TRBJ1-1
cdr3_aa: CASSLTGGVLGAFF
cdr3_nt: TGTGCCAGCAGTTTAACAGGGGGCGTTTTAGGAGCTTTCTTT

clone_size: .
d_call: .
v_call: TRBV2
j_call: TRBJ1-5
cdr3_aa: CASSEASQGGQPQHF
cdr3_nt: TGTGCCAGCAGTGAAGCTTCACAGGGTGGGCAGCCCCAGCATTTT

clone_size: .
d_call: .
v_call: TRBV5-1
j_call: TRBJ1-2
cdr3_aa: CASSLEQGFYGYTF
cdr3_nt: TGCGCCAGCAGCCTAGAGCAGGGATTCTATGGCTACACCTTC

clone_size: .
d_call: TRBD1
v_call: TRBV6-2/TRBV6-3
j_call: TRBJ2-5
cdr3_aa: CASSSGQLQETQYF
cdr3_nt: TGTGCCAGCAGTTCGGGACAGCTCCAAGAGACCCAGTACTTC

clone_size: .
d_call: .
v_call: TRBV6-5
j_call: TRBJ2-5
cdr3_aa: CASTGNRATQYF
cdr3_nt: TGTGCCAGCACCGGGAATCGCGCAACCCAGTACTTC

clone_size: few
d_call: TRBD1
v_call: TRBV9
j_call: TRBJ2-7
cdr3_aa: CASSVTDRGYEQYF
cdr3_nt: TGTGCCAGCAGCGTAACTGACAGGGGGTACGAGCAGTACTTC

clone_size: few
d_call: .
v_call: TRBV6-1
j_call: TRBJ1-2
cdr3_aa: CASKAGNYGYTF
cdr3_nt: TGTGCCAGCAAGGCAGGGAACTATGGCTACACCTTC

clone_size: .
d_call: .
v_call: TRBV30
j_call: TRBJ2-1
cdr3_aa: CAWSVRSGGALAEQFF
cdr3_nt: TGTGCCTGGAGTGTGCGGTCGGGCGGTGCCCTGGCGGAGCAGTTCTTC

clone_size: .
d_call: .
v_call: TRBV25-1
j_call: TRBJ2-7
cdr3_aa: CASSEGDSRVHEQYF
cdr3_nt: TGTGCCAGCAGCGAAGGCGATTCCAGGGTGCACGAGCAGTACTTC

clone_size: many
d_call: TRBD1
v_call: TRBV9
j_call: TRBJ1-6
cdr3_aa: CASSVAWWTGDSPLHF
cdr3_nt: TGTGCCAGCAGCGTAGCTTGGTGGACAGGGGATTCACCCCTCCACTTT

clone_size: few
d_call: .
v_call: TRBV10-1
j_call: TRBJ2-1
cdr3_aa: CASSESTHVDEQFF
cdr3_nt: TGCGCCAGCAGTGAGTCGACTCATGTGGATGAGCAGTTCTTC

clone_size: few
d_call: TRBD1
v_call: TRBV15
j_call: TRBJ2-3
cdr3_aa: CATSPGQGADTQYF
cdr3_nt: TGTGCCACCAGTCCGGGACAGGGGGCAGATACGCAGTATTTT

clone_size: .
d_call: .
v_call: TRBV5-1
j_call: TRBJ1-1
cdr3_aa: CASTLGAQNTEAFF
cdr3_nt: TGCGCCAGCACCCTGGGGGCCCAGAACACTGAAGCTTTCTTT

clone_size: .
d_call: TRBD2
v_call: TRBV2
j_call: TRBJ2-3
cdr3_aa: CASSGTSGSGNTQYF
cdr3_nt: TGTGCCAGCAGTGGGACTAGCGGGAGTGGGAATACGCAGTATTTT

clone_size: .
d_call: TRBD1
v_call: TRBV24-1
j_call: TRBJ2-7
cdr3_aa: CATSESGTGSYEQYF
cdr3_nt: TGTGCCACCAGTGAGTCCGGGACAGGGTCCTACGAGCAGTACTTC

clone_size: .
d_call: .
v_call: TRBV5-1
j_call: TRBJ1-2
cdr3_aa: CASSLAEGDYGYTF
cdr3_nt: TGCGCCAGCAGCTTGGCGGAGGGGGACTACGGCTACACCTTC

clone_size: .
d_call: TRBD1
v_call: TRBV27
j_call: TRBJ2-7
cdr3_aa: CASSLGQGAGEQYF
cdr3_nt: TGTGCCAGCAGTCTAGGACAGGGGGCGGGTGAGCAGTACTTC

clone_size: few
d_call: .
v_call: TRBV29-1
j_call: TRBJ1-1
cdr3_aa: CSVLPRNTEAFF
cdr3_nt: TGCAGCGTCCTCCCCAGAAACACTGAAGCTTTCTTT

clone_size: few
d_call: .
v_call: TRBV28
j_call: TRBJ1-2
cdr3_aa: CASSDASTGDYGYTF
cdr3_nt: TGTGCCAGCAGTGACGCCTCGACTGGAGACTATGGCTACACCTTC

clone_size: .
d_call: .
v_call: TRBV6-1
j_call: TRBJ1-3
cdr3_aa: CASSRDTSADTIYF
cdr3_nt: TGTGCCAGCAGTAGGGACACCTCCGCGGACACCATATATTTT

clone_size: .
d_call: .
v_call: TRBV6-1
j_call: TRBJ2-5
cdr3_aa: CASSRAPKETQYF
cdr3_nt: TGTGCCAGCAGCCGGGCCCCAAAAGAGACCCAGTACTTC